This TCR beta chain came from a study of cytomegalovirus exposure and HLA in healthy donors. Study details: Genotyping showed roughly 86% of over 350 donors falling in the Caucasian-associated ancestry cluster.

Study conclusions and caveats: The majority of TCR sequences were rare, yet some public TCRs appeared in many donors. More clonal expansion characterized HLA-associated TCR beta chains than equally common others in a later analysis. There were some V segments, including TRBV6-2 and TRBV6-3, excluded as indistinguishable.

The CDR3 has 16 amino acids. V dropped 2 bases and J dropped 2; count of bases not matched to a gene: 7. From germline, CDR1 is MNHNS and CDR2 SASEGT. With regard to this clone: Antigen: not known.

PCR was performed using 60 Vbeta and 13 Jbeta primers. Generated by immunoSEQ multiplex PCR, the TCRdb table keeps only in-frame clones and is missing some. This sample has around 96,000 clones, with roughly three fifths found just once. The rearrangement joins TRBV6-1 to TRBJ2-3; TRBD2 aligns across 7 bases. The sequence derives from a man aged 55 to 70 in good health and CMV-seronegative. Material for sequencing was PBMCs. CDR3 nucleotide sequence: TGTGCCAGCAGTGAACACACTAGCGCGCTCACAGATACGCAGTATTTT. Translation: CASSEHTSALTDTQYF.